This TCR beta chain stems from a study of blood T cell repertoires in COVID-19 (dated by TCRdb to 2020 to 2021). For the study in its entirety: The collaborator samples originated in the United States, Italy and Spain and spanned the acute and convalescent phases of COVID-19. The material from the prospective study consisted of cDNA or gDNA derived from T cells, B-cell-depleted T cells, or PBMCs. Deeply sampled blood TCRbeta repertoires from subjects exposed to, actively infected with, or recovered from COVID-19 were included in the dataset. A freely available public database, intended as a resource for researchers studying the immune response to SARS-CoV-2, is where the repertoires were released. Samples came from the ongoing ImmuneRACE study (first 160 participants) plus 1,254 subjects from 6 global collaborators. A de-identified subject ID, COVID-19 status, age in years and sex were almost always included in the sample metadata. HLA class I and class II types, where available, came from metadata supplied by the sample provider rather than from assay-based typing.

The germline V gene supplies CDR1 MDHEN and CDR2 SYDVKM. V lost 5 bases and J lost 6 bases; the stretch between them is 18 bases long. Spanning cysteine to phenylalanine, the CDR3 consists of 15 amino acids. The read is trimmed to its CDR3 DNA, 45 bases read in frame from base 1. TCRbeta CDR3 regions were amplified from genomic DNA using the immunoSEQ Assay, a bias-controlled multiplex PCR. On the study's bioinformatics: Within the assay, amplification of reference gene primers was used to estimate how many nucleated cells each sample contained. To quantify the absolute abundance of each unique TCRbeta CDR3 rearrangement, sequence reads were collapsed and filtered. For each sample, productive Simpson clonality was calculated as the square root of Simpson's diversity index over productive rearrangements. The table comes from immuneACCESS by way of TCRdb, which keeps in-frame sequences with V and J called. Part of the clones is missing from these tables; in studies checked, under half for an unresolved V gene and the rest for unknown reasons. V and J calls and clone size are as listed in that table; D and trimming were resolved from the DNA. This sample has around 250,000 clones in its table, and more than 65% of those were observed once. The ten largest make up 3.1% of the sample.

Whole blood was collected in K2EDTA tubes by collaborating institutions according to the institutions' own protocols. Collaborator samples were shipped for TCRbeta analysis as frozen whole blood, isolated PBMCs, or DNA extracted from either sample type. What the work shows at the level of the full study, not this receptor alone: How much clinical and demographic metadata was included differed by source and by participant, and the metadata was provided uncurated.

This clone was seen ten or more times. Its antigen is unknown. Nothing much larger sits one base from this clone, and base qualities are not available. The specimen was peripheral blood. This receptor was identified in a woman under 30 with acute or convalescent COVID-19. The V and J genes are TRBV28 and TRBJ2-3; the D gene identity is not certain. The encoded CDR3 is CASSLSRSAVDTQYF. The nucleotide sequence reads TGTGCCAGCAGTCTCTCCCGCTCGGCGGTCGATACGCAGTATTTT.